Listed below are T cell receptor beta chains from one sample, sequenced in a study of T cell clones after liver transplantation. Data came from immunoSEQ multiplex PCR; TCRdb stores just in-frame clones and leaves some out. The table has 75,000 to 95,000 clones, less than 90% seen once. The specimen was CD4+ T cells from blood, collected at the 22-month timepoint. The receptor set was obtained from a human patient who received a liver transplant. Some of these T cells may belong to the graft donor. Both conserved end residues are part of each CDR3. The order of the fields is V gene, D gene, clone size, J gene, CDR3 DNA, CDR3 protein. The D gene is left open where the match is weak. Expanded clones get a size class; other rows say once, few or many, or leave the size out.

>TRBV5-6|NA|NA|TRBJ1-1
TGTGCCAGCAGCTTACAGGGTTTGCGGGCTTTCTTT
CASSLQGLRAFF
>TRBV25-1|TRBD1|NA|TRBJ1-1
TGTGCCAGCAGTGAAGACAGGGGGCCCACTGAAGCTTTCTTT
CASSEDRGPTEAFF
>TRBV29-1|TRBD1|NA|TRBJ1-4
TGCAGCGTTGCGACAGGGGCGGAGGAAAAACTGTTTTTT
CSVATGAEEKLFF
>TRBV29-1|TRBD2|NA|TRBJ2-1
TGCAGCGTTGATGGCTCTAGCGGGATTGGTAGTGAGCAGTTCTTC
CSVDGSSGIGSEQFF
>TRBV21-1|NA|NA|TRBJ1-1
TGTGCCAGCGTATTGACAGGGGGGAACACTGAAGCTTTCTTT
CASVLTGGNTEAFF
>TRBV19|NA|NA|TRBJ2-3
TGTGCCAGTAGTATCATAGAAGGTGAAGATACGCAGTATTTT
CASSIIEGEDTQYF
>TRBV5-1|NA|NA|TRBJ1-2
TGCGCCAGCAGCACCTCAGGGGAGTTCGGAGGCTACACCTTC
CASSTSGEFGGYTF
>TRBV2|TRBD1|NA|TRBJ1-6
TGTGCCAGCAGTTGGGACAGCATTAATTCACCCCTCCACTTT
CASSWDSINSPLHF
>TRBV6-5|NA|NA|TRBJ2-6
TGTGCCAGCGGACAGAGCTCTGGGGCCAACGTCCTGACTTTC
CASGQSSGANVLTF
>TRBV6-1|NA|once|TRBJ2-1
TGTGCCAGCCGTTGGACAGTCAATGAGCAGTTCTTC
CASRWTVNEQFF